This entry is about one T cell receptor beta chain. These data come from a study of shared clonotypes between healthy human individuals. The ends lost 5 bases at V and 2 bases at J; junction bases unmatched: 0. CDR3 length: 12 amino acids. CDR1 GTSNPN and CDR2 SVGIG come from the germline V gene (reference sequence). Clones were read by immunoSEQ multiplex PCR, and TCRdb kept only the in-frame ones, dropping some. The data contain about half a million clones, more than 65% of them seen just once; the ten biggest clones take up approximately 12%. The sample taken for sequencing was PBMCs. This receptor was taken from a woman between 40 and 55 years old in good health. Some clones in this sample may be carry-over from other donors' samples. The chain employs TRBV30 and TRBJ1-5; 7 bases are shared with TRBD1. The chain's CDR3 is CAWDRGNQPQHF. DNA for the CDR3: TGTGCCTGGGACAGGGGCAATCAGCCCCAGCATTTT.